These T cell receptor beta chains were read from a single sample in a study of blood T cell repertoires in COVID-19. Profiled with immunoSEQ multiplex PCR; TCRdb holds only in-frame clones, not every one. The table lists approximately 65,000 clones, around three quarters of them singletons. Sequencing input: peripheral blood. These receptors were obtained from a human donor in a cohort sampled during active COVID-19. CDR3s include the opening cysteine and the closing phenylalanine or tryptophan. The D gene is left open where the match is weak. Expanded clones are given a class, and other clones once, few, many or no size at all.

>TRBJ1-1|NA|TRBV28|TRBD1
CASSLPTGGGDHTEAFF
TGTGCCAGCAGTTTACCGACAGGGGGCGGAGACCACACTGAAGCTTTCTTT
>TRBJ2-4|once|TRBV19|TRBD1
CASSTGQLAKNIQYF
TGTGCCAGTAGTACGGGACAGTTAGCCAAAAACATTCAGTACTTC
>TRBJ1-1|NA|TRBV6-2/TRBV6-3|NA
CASSNPENTEAFF
TGTGCCAGCAGTAATCCAGAGAACACTGAAGCTTTCTTT
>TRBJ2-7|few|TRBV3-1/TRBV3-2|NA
CASSLGHDSSYEQYF
TGTGCCAGCAGCCTCGGACACGATAGCTCCTACGAGCAGTACTTC
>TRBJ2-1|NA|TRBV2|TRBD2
CASSYGSGGNNEQFF
TGTGCCAGCAGCTACGGAAGCGGGGGGAACAATGAGCAGTTCTTC
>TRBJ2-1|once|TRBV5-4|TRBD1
CASSGQGYNEQFF
TGTGCCAGCAGCGGACAGGGGTACAATGAGCAGTTCTTC
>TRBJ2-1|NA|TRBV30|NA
CAWSTSTKYSYNEQFF
TGTGCCTGGAGTACGAGTACCAAATACTCCTACAATGAGCAGTTCTTC
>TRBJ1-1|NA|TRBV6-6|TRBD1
CASSLMGTVEAFF
TGTGCCAGCAGTCTAATGGGGACAGTTGAAGCTTTCTTT
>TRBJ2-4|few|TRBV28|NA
CASRSGQAKNIQYF
TGTGCCAGCAGGTCGGGACAAGCCAAAAACATTCAGTACTTC
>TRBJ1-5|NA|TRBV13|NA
CASSLEGEGRVGGGNQPQHF
TGTGCCAGCAGCTTAGAAGGCGAAGGGAGGGTAGGAGGGGGCAATCAGCCCCAGCATTTT
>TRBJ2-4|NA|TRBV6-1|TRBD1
CASSAPWTGLGNIQYF
TGTGCCAGCAGTGCCCCCTGGACAGGGCTCGGAAACATTCAGTACTTC
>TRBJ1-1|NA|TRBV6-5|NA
CASTTRRSSSEAFF
TGTGCCAGCACCACCCGCCGGTCCTCTTCTGAAGCTTTCTTT
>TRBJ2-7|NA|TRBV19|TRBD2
CASSVAGGTYEQYF
TGTGCCAGTAGTGTAGCGGGGGGGACCTACGAGCAGTACTTC
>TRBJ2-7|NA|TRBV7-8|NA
CASSLGAQASYEQYF
TGTGCCAGCAGCTTAGGGGCCCAGGCGTCCTACGAGCAGTACTTC
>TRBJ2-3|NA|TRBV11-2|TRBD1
CASVPGGADTQYF
TGTGCCAGCGTACCAGGGGGCGCAGATACGCAGTATTTT
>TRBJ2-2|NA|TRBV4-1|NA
CASSQARGSGELFF
TGCGCCAGCAGCCAAGCCAGGGGTTCCGGGGAGCTGTTTTTT
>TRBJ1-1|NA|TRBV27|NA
CASSSLTRGEAFF
TGTGCCAGCAGTTCATTGACCCGGGGTGAAGCTTTCTTT
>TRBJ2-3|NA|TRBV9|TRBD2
CASSVLGLATDTQYF
TGTGCCAGCAGCGTCCTGGGACTAGCGACAGATACGCAGTATTTT
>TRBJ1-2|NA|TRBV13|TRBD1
CASSRANRGDYGYTF
TGTGCCAGCAGCCGAGCAAACAGGGGTGACTATGGCTACACCTTC
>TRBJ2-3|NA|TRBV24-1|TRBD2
CATSDPGTSGGDTQYF
TGTGCCACCAGTGATCCCGGGACTAGCGGTGGAGATACGCAGTATTTT
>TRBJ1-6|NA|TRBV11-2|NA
CASSPAQTNSSPLHF
TGTGCCAGCAGCCCCGCCCAGACAAACAGTTCACCCCTCCACTTT
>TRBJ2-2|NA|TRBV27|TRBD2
CASSSPGGTGNTGELFF
TGTGCCAGCAGTTCACCGGGGGGGACTGGGAACACCGGGGAGCTGTTTTTT
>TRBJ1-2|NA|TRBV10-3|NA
CATAIDRSGYTF
TGTGCCACCGCAATTGACAGGAGCGGCTACACCTTC
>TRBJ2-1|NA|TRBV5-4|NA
CASSLGGGDSYNEQFF
TGTGCCAGCAGCTTGGGAGGCGGAGACTCCTACAATGAGCAGTTCTTC
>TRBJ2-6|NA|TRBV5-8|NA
CASSLTWGPGANVLTF
TGTGCCAGCAGCCTAACATGGGGCCCTGGGGCCAACGTCCTGACTTTC
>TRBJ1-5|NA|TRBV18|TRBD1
CASSPGTGVNQPQHF
TGTGCCAGCTCGCCCGGGACAGGGGTCAATCAGCCCCAGCATTTT
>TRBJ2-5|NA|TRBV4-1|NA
CASSHRGQTQETQYF
TGCGCCAGCAGCCACCGAGGACAGACCCAAGAGACCCAGTACTTC
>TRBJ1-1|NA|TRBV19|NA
CASRRGGLDTEAFF
TGTGCCAGTAGGCGGGGGGGGTTGGACACTGAAGCTTTCTTT
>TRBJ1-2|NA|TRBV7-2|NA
CASSSGLYGYTF
TGTGCCAGCAGCTCGGGACTCTATGGCTACACCTTC
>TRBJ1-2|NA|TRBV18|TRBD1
CASSPGQGGYGYTF
TGTGCCAGCTCACCAGGACAGGGCGGCTATGGCTACACCTTC
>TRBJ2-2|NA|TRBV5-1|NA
CASSLATNTGELFF
TGCGCCAGCAGCTTGGCCACGAACACCGGGGAGCTGTTTTTT
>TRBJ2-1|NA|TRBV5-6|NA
CASSSTQVLLGYNEQFF
TGTGCCAGCAGTTCAACACAGGTTTTATTAGGGTACAATGAGCAGTTCTTC